These 7 T cell receptor beta chains share one sample of origin, sequenced in a study of T cells in Graves' hyperthyroidism and ophthalmopathy. TCR beta CDR3 regions were amplified from RNA transcripts. The HTBI primer set was used in a first-round RT-PCR of the TCR CDR3. Using its own MiXCR run on the multiplex PCR reads, TCRdb lists one record per CDR3 protein. The table lists some 180,000 distinct CDR3 sequences, about a sixth of them singletons, with roughly 49% in the top ten. Sequencing input: blood. Receptors were obtained from a woman in her fifties or sixties with Graves' hyperthyroidism.

This clonotype was found once. A much larger clone lies one base from this, so it may be a read error. V usage is TRBV4-1 and J usage is TRBJ1-2; the D gene is possibly TRBD1 (5 bases). The CDR3 runs 14 residues. CDR1 is MGHRA and CDR2 is YSYEKL in the germline V gene. Trimming pared 0 bases from V and 7 bases from J, leaving 12 bases between. CDR3 in amino acids: CASSQDLGTSGYTF. CDR3 DNA sequence: TGCGCCAGCAGCCAAGATCTAGGGACGAGTGGCTACACCTTC.

A few counts support this clonotype. V and J are TRBV14 and TRBJ1-6; D gene unclear. Germline lookup yields CDR1 SGHDN and CDR2 FVKESK. The CDR3 consists of 12 residues. The V and J ends lost 1 base and 8 bases respectively, with 3 bases between them. DNA for the CDR3: TGTGCCAGCAGCCAAGTCTATTCACCCCTCCACTTT. Translated: CASSQVYSPLHF.

V usage is TRBV6-5 and J usage is TRBJ2-1, with 7 bases identical to TRBD1. V lost 2 bases and J lost 8; bases outside the gene matches: 9. This CDR3 region has 15 residues. CDR1 is MNHEY, CDR2 SVGAGI, per germline. The CDR3 bases are TGTGCCAGCAGTTACGGGGACAGCCGTCGGGATGAGCAGTTCTTC. Translated: CASSYGDSRRDEQFF.

This clonotype was detected many times. The chain joins TRBV27 to TRBJ2-1, with 8 bases fitting TRBD2. The CDR3 runs to 16 residues. Germline CDR1 and CDR2: MNHEY and SMNVEV (reference sequence). J gave up 0 bases and V 4 bases, and 5 bases lay outside the gene matches. The CDR3 DNA is TGTGCCAGCAGTTCAGCGGGAGTTTCCTCCTACAATGAGCAGTTCTTC. Its translation is CASSSAGVSSYNEQFF.

The rearrangement uses TRBV7-2 and TRBJ1-5; no firm D call. The CDR3 has 13 amino acids. V shed 4 bases and J shed 4 bases, with 8 bases lying between them. In germline, CDR1 is SGHTA, CDR2 FQGNSA. The CDR3 protein is CASSYYANQPQHF. The CDR3 nucleotides read TGTGCCAGCAGCTATTACGCTAATCAGCCCCAGCATTTT.

In its sample, this clonotype was seen many times. J is TRBJ1-5 and V is TRBV28; no reliable D call. V shed 4 bases and J shed 4 bases, with 8 bases lying between them. The CDR3 runs to 13 residues. Germline assignment: CDR1 MDHEN and CDR2 SYDVKM. CDR3 in amino acids: CASSWGTNQPQHF. CDR3 in DNA: TGTGCCAGCAGTTGGGGTACTAATCAGCCCCAGCATTTT.

At least ten counts were recorded for this clonotype. This sequence joins TRBV3-1 and TRBJ2-5; 9 nucleotides agree with TRBD1. V lost 5 bases to trimming and J lost 5 bases; unmatched junction nucleotides: 9. The CDR3 length is 15 residues. Germline lookup yields CDR1 LGHDT and CDR2 YNNKEL (reference sequence). DNA of the CDR3: TGTGCCAGCAGCTTTATGGGACAGGGTGAGGAGACCCAGTACTTC. Translating it yields CASSFMGQGEETQYF.